This T cell receptor beta chain originates from a study of blood T cell repertoires in COVID-19. Some clones are missing from TCRdb's copy, which holds only in-frame ones; the method was immunoSEQ multiplex PCR. Seen here are about 190,000 clones, roughly 84% observed once, and the top ten hold about 3.2%. Exposed study participants had met a COVID-19 case within 2 weeks before entry. With 11 bases clipped from V and 1 base from J, the junction kept 5 bases outside the gene matches. CDR3 length: 13 amino acids. The sample consisted of PBMCs or T cells enriched from blood (not recorded which). The sequence was collected from a woman in her 30s who had been exposed to COVID-19. The chain employs TRBV12-3 or TRBV12-4 and TRBJ2-3, with 8 bases matching TRBD1. The CDR3 DNA follows: TGTGCCCCGCCGGGACAGGGCACAGATACGCAGTATTTT. Translated: CAPPGQGTDTQYF.